This TCR beta chain was observed in a study of cytomegalovirus exposure and HLA in healthy donors. Study context: Earlier, 95 million to 140 million unique TCR beta sequences were recovered from roughly 180 million T cells by an analysis.

PCR employed 60 Vbeta and 13 Jbeta primers. Generated by immunoSEQ multiplex PCR, the TCRdb table keeps only in-frame clones and is missing some. The sample lists about 140,000 clones; 70% to 85% were seen once. Study-level points and caveats: There was a cluster of highly shared sequence variants that was likely a sequencing artifact. Reports credit the classifier with highly specific, highly sensitive diagnosis of cytomegalovirus status. Earlier results showed most TCR beta V segments being productive about 87% or about 30% of the time.

Remarks on this clone: The target antigen is unknown.

The TCR was taken from a young man in good health and CMV-seropositive. The material sequenced was PBMCs.

The CDR3 region has the DNA TGTGCCAGCAGTTTAGACAGGGGCCGAAACAATGAGCAGTTCTTC. Its protein is CASSLDRGRNNEQFF. The rearrangement links TRBV27 to TRBJ2-1, with 8 bases that match TRBD1. Trimming cost V 2 bases and J 5 bases; bases outside gene matches: 5. Germline assignment: CDR1 MNHEY and CDR2 SMNVEV (reference sequence). CDR3 size: 15 residues.